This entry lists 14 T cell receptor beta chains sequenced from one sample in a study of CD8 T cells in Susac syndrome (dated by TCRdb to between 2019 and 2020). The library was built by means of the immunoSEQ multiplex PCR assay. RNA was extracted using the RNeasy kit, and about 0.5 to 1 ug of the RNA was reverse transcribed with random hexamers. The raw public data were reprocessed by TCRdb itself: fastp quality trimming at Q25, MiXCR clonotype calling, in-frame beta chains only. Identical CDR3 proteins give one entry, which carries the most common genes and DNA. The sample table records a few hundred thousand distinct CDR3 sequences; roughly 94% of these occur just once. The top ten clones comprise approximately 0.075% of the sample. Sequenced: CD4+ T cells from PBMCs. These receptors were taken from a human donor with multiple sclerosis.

The CDR3 DNA sequence: TGTGCCACCCAGCAGTCGGGCGTAATCCAAGAGACCCAGTACTTC. As protein: CATQQSGVIQETQYF. J is TRBJ2-5 and V is TRBV7-2; D remains ambiguous. Trimming pared 10 bases from V and 1 base from J, leaving 19 bases between. From germline, CDR1 is SGHTA and CDR2 FQGNSA. This CDR3 is 15 amino acids long.

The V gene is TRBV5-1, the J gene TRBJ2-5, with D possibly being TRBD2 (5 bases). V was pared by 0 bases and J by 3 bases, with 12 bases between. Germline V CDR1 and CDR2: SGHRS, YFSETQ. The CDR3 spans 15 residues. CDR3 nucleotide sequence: TGCGCCAGCAGCTTGGCCGGGATGGAAGAAGAGACCCAGTACTTC. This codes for CASSLAGMEEETQYF.

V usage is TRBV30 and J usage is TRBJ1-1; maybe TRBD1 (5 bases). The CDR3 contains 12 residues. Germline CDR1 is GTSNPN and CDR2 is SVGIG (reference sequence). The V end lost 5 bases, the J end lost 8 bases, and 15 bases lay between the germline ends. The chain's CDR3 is CAWLPQGSEAFF. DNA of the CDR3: TGTGCCTGGCTCCCTCAGGGTTCCGAAGCTTTCTTT.

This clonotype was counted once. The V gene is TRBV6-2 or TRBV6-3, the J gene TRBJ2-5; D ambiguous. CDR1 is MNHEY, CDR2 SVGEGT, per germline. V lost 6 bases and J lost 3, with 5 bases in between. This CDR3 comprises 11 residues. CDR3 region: CASSNEETQYF. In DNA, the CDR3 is TGTGCCAGCAGCAACGAAGAGACCCAGTACTTC.

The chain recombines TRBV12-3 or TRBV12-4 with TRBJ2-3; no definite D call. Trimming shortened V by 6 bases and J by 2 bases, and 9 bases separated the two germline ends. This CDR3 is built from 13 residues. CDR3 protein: CASRVRATDTQYF. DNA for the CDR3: TGTGCCAGCAGAGTGAGAGCCACAGATACGCAGTATTTT.

The CDR3, as DNA: TGTGCCTGGCGCCTAGCGGGGGGGCGAGATGAGCAGTTCTTC. It codes for CAWRLAGGRDEQFF. The chain combines TRBV30 with TRBJ2-1; 12 bases map to TRBD2. Germline assignment: CDR1 GTSNPN and CDR2 SVGIG (reference sequence). The CDR3 covers 14 residues. V lost 5 bases and J lost 8; bases outside the gene matches: 7. The whole variable domain, remainder taken from reference TRBV30 and TRBJ2-1, is SQTIHQWPATLVQPVGSPLSLECTVEGTSNPNLYWYRQAAGRGLQLLFYSVGIGQISSEVPQNLSASRPQDRQFILSSKKLLLSDSGFYLCAWRLAGGRDEQFFGPGTRLTVL.

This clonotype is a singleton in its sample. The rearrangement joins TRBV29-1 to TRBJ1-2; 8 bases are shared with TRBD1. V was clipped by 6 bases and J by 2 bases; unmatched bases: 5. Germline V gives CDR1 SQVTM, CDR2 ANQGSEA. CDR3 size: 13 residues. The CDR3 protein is CSVMDRANYGYTF. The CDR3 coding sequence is TGCAGCGTGATGGACAGGGCGAACTATGGCTACACCTTC. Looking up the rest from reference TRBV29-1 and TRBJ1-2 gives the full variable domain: SAVISQKPSRDICQRGTSLTIQCQVDSQVTMMFWYRQQPGQSLTLIATANQGSEATYESGFVIDKFPISRPNLTFSTLTVSNMSPEDSSIYLCSVMDRANYGYTFGSGTRLTVV.

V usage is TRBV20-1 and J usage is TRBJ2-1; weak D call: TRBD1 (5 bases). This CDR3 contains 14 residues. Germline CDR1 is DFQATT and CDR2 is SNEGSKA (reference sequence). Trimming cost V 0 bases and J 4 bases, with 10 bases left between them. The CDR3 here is CSARDSAGYNEQFF. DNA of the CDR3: TGCAGTGCTAGAGATTCGGCAGGGTACAATGAGCAGTTCTTC.

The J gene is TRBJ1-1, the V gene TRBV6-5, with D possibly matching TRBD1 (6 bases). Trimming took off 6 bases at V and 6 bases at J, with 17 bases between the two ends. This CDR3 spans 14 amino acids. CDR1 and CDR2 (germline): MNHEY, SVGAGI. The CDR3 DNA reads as TGTGCCAGCAGCTTTCCTGACAGGTTGGCTGAAGCTTTCTTT. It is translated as CASSFPDRLAEAFF.

The CDR3 protein is CASSKIRDRQETQYF. The CDR3 nucleotides read TGTGCCAGCAGCAAAATCCGGGACAGACAAGAGACCCAGTACTTC. The J gene is TRBJ2-5, the V gene TRBV5-6; 7 bases line up with TRBD1. From germline, CDR1 is SGHDT and CDR2 YYEEEE. V shed 4 bases and J 2 bases; nucleotides not matched to a gene: 8. The CDR3 runs to 15 residues.

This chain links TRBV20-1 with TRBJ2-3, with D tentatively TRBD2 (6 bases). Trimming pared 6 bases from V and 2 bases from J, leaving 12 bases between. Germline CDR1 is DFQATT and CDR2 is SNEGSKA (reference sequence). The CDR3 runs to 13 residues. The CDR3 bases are TGCAGTGCCTCCAGGGAGGCCACAGATACGCAGTATTTT. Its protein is CSASREATDTQYF.

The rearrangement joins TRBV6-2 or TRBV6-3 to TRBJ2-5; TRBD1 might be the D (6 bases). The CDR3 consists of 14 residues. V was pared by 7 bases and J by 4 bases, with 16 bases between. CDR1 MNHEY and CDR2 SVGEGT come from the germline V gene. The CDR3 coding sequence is TGTGCCAGCAAGTGGGGGCCGGGGTCAGAGACCCAGTACTTC. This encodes CASKWGPGSETQYF.

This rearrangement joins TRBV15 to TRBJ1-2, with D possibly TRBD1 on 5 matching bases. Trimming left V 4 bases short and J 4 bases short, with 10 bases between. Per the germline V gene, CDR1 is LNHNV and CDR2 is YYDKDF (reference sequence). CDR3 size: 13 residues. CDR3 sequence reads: CATSKPDSYGYTF. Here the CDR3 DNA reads TGTGCCACCAGCAAACCCGACAGCTATGGCTACACCTTC.

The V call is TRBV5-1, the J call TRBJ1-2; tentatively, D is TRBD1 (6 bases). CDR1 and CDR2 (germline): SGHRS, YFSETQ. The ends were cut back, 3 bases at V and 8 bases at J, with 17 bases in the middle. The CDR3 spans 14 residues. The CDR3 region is CASSSLQGGVGYTF. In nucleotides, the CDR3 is TGCGCCAGCAGCTCCTTACAGGGTGGGGTAGGCTACACCTTC.